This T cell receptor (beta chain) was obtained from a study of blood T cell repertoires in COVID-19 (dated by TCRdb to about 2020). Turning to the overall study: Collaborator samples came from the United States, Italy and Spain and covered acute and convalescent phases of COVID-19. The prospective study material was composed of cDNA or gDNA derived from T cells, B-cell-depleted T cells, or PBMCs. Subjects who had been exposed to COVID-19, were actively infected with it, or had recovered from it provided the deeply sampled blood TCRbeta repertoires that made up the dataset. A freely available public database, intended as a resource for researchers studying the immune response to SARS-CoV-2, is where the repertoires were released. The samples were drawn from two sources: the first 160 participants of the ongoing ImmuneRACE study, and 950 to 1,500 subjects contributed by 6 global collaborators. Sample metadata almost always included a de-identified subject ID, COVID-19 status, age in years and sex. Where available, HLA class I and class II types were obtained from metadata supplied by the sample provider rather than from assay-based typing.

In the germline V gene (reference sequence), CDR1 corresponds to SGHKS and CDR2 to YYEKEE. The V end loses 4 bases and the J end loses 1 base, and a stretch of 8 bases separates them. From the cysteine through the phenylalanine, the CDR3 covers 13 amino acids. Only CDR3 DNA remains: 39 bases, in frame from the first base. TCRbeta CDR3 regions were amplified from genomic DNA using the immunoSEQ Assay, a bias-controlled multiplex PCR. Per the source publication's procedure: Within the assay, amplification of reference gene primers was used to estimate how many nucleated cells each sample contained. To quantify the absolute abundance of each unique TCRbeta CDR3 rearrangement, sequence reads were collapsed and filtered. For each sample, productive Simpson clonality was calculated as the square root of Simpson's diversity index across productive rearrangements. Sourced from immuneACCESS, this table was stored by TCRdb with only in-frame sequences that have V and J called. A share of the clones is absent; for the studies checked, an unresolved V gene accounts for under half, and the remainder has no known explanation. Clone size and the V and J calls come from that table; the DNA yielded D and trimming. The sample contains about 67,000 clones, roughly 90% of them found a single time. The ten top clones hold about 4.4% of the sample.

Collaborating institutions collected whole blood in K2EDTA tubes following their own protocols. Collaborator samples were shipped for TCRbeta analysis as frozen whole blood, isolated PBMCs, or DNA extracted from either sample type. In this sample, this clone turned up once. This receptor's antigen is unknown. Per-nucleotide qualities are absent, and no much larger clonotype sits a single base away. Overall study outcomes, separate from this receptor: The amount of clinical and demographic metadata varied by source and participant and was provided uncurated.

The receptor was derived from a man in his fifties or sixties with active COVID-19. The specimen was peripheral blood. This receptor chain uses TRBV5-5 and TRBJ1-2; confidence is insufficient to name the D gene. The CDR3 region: CASSRTGNYGYTF. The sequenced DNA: TGTGCCAGCAGCCGGACTGGTAACTATGGCTACACCTTC.